The 21 T cell receptor beta chains presented below share a single source sample, sequenced in a study of T cell clonality in common variable immunodeficiency. Study results and limitations: Common variable immunodeficiency TCR beta sequences reportedly had fewer deletions and N-nucleotide insertions.

Assay used: immunoSEQ multiplex PCR; TCRdb lists only in-frame clones, some missing. The sample includes 25,000 to 30,000 clones, none of them occurring once. Their target antigens are unknown. The specimen was peripheral blood mononuclear cells. The receptor set was obtained from a human donor with common variable immunodeficiency.

The CDR3 here is CASTPGANTGELFF. The DNA read from the CDR3 is TGCGCCAGCACCCCAGGGGCGAACACCGGGGAG. The V call is TRBV5-1, the J call TRBJ2-2; possible D gene TRBD1, 6 bases. The CDR3 is cut off 3 residues early in the read; its end comes from the germline J gene. The CDR3 covers 14 residues. V was shortened by 6 bases and J by 0 bases, with 9 bases between the two germline ends. From germline, CDR1 is SGHRS and CDR2 YFSETQ.

Many counts were recorded for this clone. The sequenced fragment ends 3 residues before the CDR3 boundary, so the rest is inferred from the germline J gene. The rearrangement uses TRBV7-8 and TRBJ1-6, with 8 nucleotides matching TRBD1. CDR3 length equals 15 residues. Germline CDR1 and CDR2: SGHVS and FQNEAQ. The CDR3 sequence is CASSLAPWQGATLHF. The CDR3 DNA, read in part, is TGTGCCAGCAGCTTGGCCCCGTGGCAGGGGGCCACC.

This clone showed up just a few times. The sequence runs out 3 residues before the end of the CDR3; the remainder is reconstructed from the germline J gene. The V gene is TRBV10-3, the J gene TRBJ2-5; 8 bases are a match to TRBD2. After removal of 10 bases from V and 5 bases from J, the junction contained 6 bases not matched to a gene. The CDR3 is 12 residues long. The germline CDR1 and CDR2 sequences are ENHRY and SYGVKD. This CDR3 is CATAGGGETQYF. The sequenced CDR3 bases are TGTGCCACCGCGGGGGGAGGGGAGACC.

By share, this clone counts as medium-sized. The observed sequence ends 3 residues before the CDR3 terminus, with the missing tail filled in from the germline J gene. The chain links TRBV7-6 to TRBJ1-3, with D perhaps matching TRBD1 (5 bases). Trimming pared 1 base from V and 0 bases from J, leaving 13 bases between. Germline V CDR1 and CDR2: SGHVS, FNYEAQ. This CDR3 spans 17 amino acids. CDR3 in amino acids: CASSLESAGASGNTIYF. The CDR3 DNA, read in part, is TGTGCCAGCAGCTTAGAATCTGCTGGGGCCTCTGGAAACACC. Variable domain in full (rest from reference TRBV7-6 and TRBJ1-3): GAGVSQSPRYKVTKRGQDVALRCDPISGHVSLYWYRQALGQGPEFLTYFNYEAQQDKSGLPNDRFSAERPEGSISTLTIQRTEQRDSAMYRCASSLESAGASGNTIYFGEGSWLTVV.

This clone was detected ten times or more. Coverage ceases 3 residues before the CDR3 finishes, and the germline J gene fills in the end. The chain carries TRBV19 and TRBJ1-2; 10 bases match TRBD1. Germline CDR1 reads LNHDA; CDR2 reads SQIVND (reference sequence). CDR3 length: 15 residues. Trimming took 1 base from V and 4 from J; bases not matched to a gene: 3. The CDR3: CASSIGQGAIYGYTF. The CDR3 DNA, read in part, is TGTGCCAGTAGTATAGGACAGGGGGCGATCTATGGC.

This clone was recorded many times. The CDR3 end falls 3 residues outside the read, so it is completed with the germline J gene. The V and J genes are TRBV10-3 and TRBJ1-2; the D gene is possibly TRBD1 (6 bases). Germline CDR1 and CDR2: ENHRY and SYGVKD. The V end lost 6 bases, the J end lost 6 bases, and 8 bases lay between the germline ends. This CDR3 has 11 residues. Incomplete CDR3 DNA: TGTGCCATCAGGCCAGGGGATGGC. The encoded protein is CAIRPGDG. The CDR3 in full is CAIRPGDGYTF.

This clone was detected many times. Read coverage stops 3 residues before the CDR3 terminus; the germline J gene supplies the remainder. V usage is TRBV20-1 and J usage is TRBJ2-2; D is uncertain. V lost 0 bases and J lost 9, with 5 bases in between. Looked up from germline, CDR1 is DFQATT and CDR2 is SNEGSKA (reference sequence). This CDR3 is built from 11 residues. Partial CDR3 DNA: TGCAGTGCTAGAGATCCTCGGGAG. Encoded protein: CSARDPRE. The full CDR3 is CSARDPRELFF.

Of note for this clone: The read halts 3 residues ahead of the CDR3 end, with the missing end drawn from the germline J gene. The chain is built from TRBV7-2 and TRBJ1-5; D is possibly TRBD1 (6 bases). V lost 3 bases to trimming and J lost 3 bases, with 12 bases between them. The CDR3 is made up of 15 amino acids. Germline CDR1 is SGHTA and CDR2 is FQGNSA. The CDR3 spells CASSFGGAFNQPQHF. The CDR3 DNA, read in part, is TGTGCCAGCAGCTTCGGGGGGGCCTTCAATCAGCCC.

This clone was counted between two and nine times. At one boundary the junction diverges from the germline segment, which might be a read error. With the read ending 3 residues before the CDR3 end, the germline J gene is used to fill in that end. The chain carries TRBV7-9 and TRBJ2-7; 11 nucleotides match TRBD2. Germline lookup yields CDR1 SEHNR and CDR2 FQNEAQ (reference sequence). The CDR3 consists of 15 residues. Incomplete CDR3 DNA: TGTGCCAGCAGCGTAGCGGGGGGGAGCTCCTACGAG. It encodes CASSVAGGSSYE. The complete CDR3 sequence is CASSVAGGSSYEQYF.

Details on this clone: The read gets to within 3 residues of the CDR3 end, and the germline J gene fills in the rest. The V call is TRBV7-2, the J call TRBJ2-1, with 7 bases fitting TRBD2. The CDR3 covers 12 residues. Trimming at V came to 3 bases and at J to 9 bases, leaving 2 bases not matched to a gene. CDR1 SGHTA and CDR2 FQGNSA come from the germline V gene. The CDR3 sequence: CASSFPGGEQFF. The part of the CDR3 DNA that was read is TGTGCCAGCAGCTTTCCGGGGGGTGAG.

This clone was seen repeatedly, ten times or more. The CDR3 end is not reached by the read, which stops 3 residues before it; the germline J gene fills it in. V usage is TRBV5-1 and J usage is TRBJ1-2, with 9 bases matching TRBD1. The CDR3 sequence is 14 residues long. CDR1 SGHRS and CDR2 YFSETQ come from the germline V gene. The CDR3 sequence: CASSFGTGSGGYTF. The sequenced CDR3 bases are TGCGCCAGCAGCTTCGGGACAGGGTCGGGAGGC.

Comments on this clone: Sequencing ends 3 residues short of the CDR3 end; the germline J gene provides the rest. The J gene is TRBJ1-2, the V gene TRBV2; possibly TRBD1 for D (6 bases). V lost 3 bases to trimming and J lost 5 bases, with 22 bases between them. This CDR3 has 17 amino acids. Germline lookup yields CDR1 SNHLY and CDR2 FYNNEI. The CDR3 bases that were read are TGTGCCAGCAGTGAGACCGGGACATATACCTTGGGGTATGGC. Translated, it gives CASSETGTYTLGYG. The entire CDR3 protein reads CASSETGTYTLGYGYTF.

Comment on this clone: The read finishes 3 residues shy of the CDR3 end, and the germline J gene is used to complete it. The rearrangement joins TRBV7-2 to TRBJ1-1; 12 positions agree with TRBD1. From germline, CDR1 is SGHTA and CDR2 FQGNSA. The CDR3 consists of 15 residues. Partial CDR3 DNA: TGTGCCAGCAGCTCGCCGGGACAGGGGGCGCGGGAA. Protein product: CASSSPGQGARE. The entire CDR3 protein reads CASSSPGQGAREAFF.

Note on this clone: Sequencing ends 3 residues short of the CDR3 end; the germline J gene provides the rest. V usage is TRBV7-3 and J usage is TRBJ1-6, with a weak D call TRBD1 (5 bases). Trimming pared 2 bases from V and 5 bases from J, leaving 10 bases between. The germline V gene encodes CDR1 SGHTA and CDR2 FQGTGA. The length of the CDR3 is 15 residues. Incomplete CDR3 DNA: TGTGCCAGCAGCTTATATTCGGGGGATAATTCACCC. Translating gives CASSLYSGDNSP. The whole CDR3 protein reads CASSLYSGDNSPLHF. The entire variable domain, with the rest obtained from reference TRBV7-3 and TRBJ1-6, is as follows: GAGVSQTPSNKVTEKGKYVELRCDPISGHTALYWYRQSLGQGPEFLIYFQGTGAADDSGLPNDRFFAVRPEGSVSTLKIQRTERGDSAVYLCASSLYSGDNSPLHFGNGTRLTVT.

As for this clone: The DNA ends 3 residues before the CDR3 does, and the rest of the CDR3 is filled in from the germline J gene. The chain carries TRBV2 and TRBJ1-2; 7 positions agree with TRBD1. Germline V gene sequence: CDR1 SNHLY, CDR2 FYNNEI. CDR3 size: 13 residues. The CDR3 loop is CASSEDRGRRYTF. CDR3 DNA, as far as it was read: TGTGCCAGCAGTGAAGACAGGGGCCGGCGC. The variable domain in full, completed from reference TRBV2 and TRBJ1-2, reads EPEVTQTPSHQVTQMGQEVILRCVPISNHLYFYWYRQILGQKVEFLVSFYNNEISEKSEIFDDQFSVERPDGSNFTLKIRSTKLEDSAMYFCASSEDRGRRYTFGSGTRLTVV.

Only a few counts were recorded for this clone. The read halts 3 residues ahead of the CDR3 end, with the missing end drawn from the germline J gene. The chain combines TRBV30 with TRBJ1-1; D might be TRBD1 (5 bases). CDR1 is GTSNPN, CDR2 SVGIG, per germline (reference sequence). The CDR3 runs 13 residues. Trimming stripped 0 bases from V and 7 bases from J, with 12 bases between. The DNA read from the CDR3 is TGTGCCTGGAGTGTAAAGGGGTTGGATGAA. Its protein product is CAWSVKGLDE. The CDR3, in full, reads CAWSVKGLDEAFF. Complete variable domain (other parts from reference TRBV30 and TRBJ1-1): SQTIHQWPATLVQPVGSPLSLECTVEGTSNPNLYWYRQAAGRGLQLLFYSVGIGQISSEVPQNLSASRPQDRQFILSSKKLLLSDSGFYLCAWSVKGLDEAFFGQGTRLTVV.

This clone was detected ten times or more. The CDR3 goes on 3 residues after the read ends, and that part is filled in from the germline J gene. This chain links TRBV19 with TRBJ2-2; maybe TRBD2 (6 bases). CDR3 size: 16 residues. V was shortened by 2 bases and J by 5 bases, with 15 bases between the two germline ends. CDR1 and CDR2 from the germline V gene are LNHDA and SQIVND (reference sequence). Partial CDR3 DNA: TGTGCCAGTAGTATAACGAGGGGCGCGGGGACCGGGGAG. Its translation is CASSITRGAGTGE. The full CDR3 reads CASSITRGAGTGELFF.

A word on this clone: The CDR3 end is not reached by the read, which stops 3 residues before it; the germline J gene fills it in. The chain uses TRBV7-9 and TRBJ1-2; tentative D call: TRBD1 (6 bases). Trimming left V 5 bases short and J 5 bases short, with 18 bases between. The CDR3 extends over 15 amino acids. CDR1 SEHNR and CDR2 FQNEAQ come from the germline V gene (reference sequence). Here the CDR3 reads CASSANRALGYGYTF. The part of the CDR3 DNA that was read is TGTGCCAGCAGCGCTAACAGGGCTCTAGGATATGGC.

CDR3 sequence reads: CASREAGNEKLFF. CDR3 DNA, as far as it was read: TGTGCCAGCCGGGAGGCAGGGAATGAAAAA. The rearrangement links TRBV19 to TRBJ1-4; TRBD1 is a possible D gene (5 bases). The CDR3 end lies 3 residues beyond the end of the read and is filled in from the germline J gene. CDR1 is LNHDA and CDR2 is SQIVND in the germline V gene (reference sequence). This CDR3 region has 13 residues. Trimming removed 9 bases from V and 5 bases from J, with 13 bases in between.

This clone was detected many times. The observed sequence ends 3 residues before the CDR3 terminus, with the missing tail filled in from the germline J gene. The chain uses TRBV6-4 and TRBJ2-7; 8 bases agree with TRBD1. Trimming cost V 5 bases and J 1 base; bases outside gene matches: 7. Germline V gene lookup returns CDR1 MRHNA and CDR2 SNTAGT. The CDR3 totals 15 residues. The sequenced part of the CDR3 DNA is TGTGCCAGCAGTCCCCCCGGACAGGGATCCTACGAG. Residues: CASSPPGQGSYE. The full CDR3 reads CASSPPGQGSYEQYF.

A note on this clone: The CDR3 is cut off 3 residues early in the read; its end comes from the germline J gene. The rearrangement joins TRBV7-2 to TRBJ1-2; 10 bases map to TRBD1. This CDR3 has 15 amino acids. The J segment lost 6 bases and the V segment lost 5 bases, leaving 9 bases of the junction unmatched. Germline CDR1 SGHTA, CDR2 FQGNSA. CDR3: CASSPRQGAHDGYTF. Incomplete CDR3 DNA: TGTGCCAGCAGCCCCCGACAGGGGGCGCACGATGGC.